One and the same sample provided the 19 T cell receptor beta chains below, sequenced in a study of blood T cell repertoires in COVID-19. The assay was immunoSEQ multiplex PCR, and TCRdb's table has in-frame clones only and misses some. Of about 240,000 clones listed, around nine tenths were seen once; the top ten hold less than 8.5%. Sequenced input: peripheral blood. The source of these receptors is a woman aged 70-85 years with active or convalescent COVID-19.

The chain recombines TRBV7-2 with TRBJ1-2; 9 nucleotides align to TRBD1. The CDR3 totals 14 residues. From germline, CDR1 is SGHTA and CDR2 FQGNSA. The V segment lost 4 bases and the J segment 2 bases; nucleotides outside the gene matches: 2. As DNA, the CDR3 is TGTGCCAGCAGCTCAGGACAGGGGAACTATGGCTACACCTTC. The encoded protein is CASSSGQGNYGYTF.

This rearrangement joins TRBV6-1 to TRBJ1-3, with D tentatively TRBD1 (5 bases). This CDR3 is built from 15 residues. V was pared by 3 bases and J by 1 base, with 10 bases between. Germline lookup yields CDR1 MNHNS and CDR2 SASEGT. The chain's CDR3 is CASSDRVSSGNTIYF. The CDR3 bases are TGTGCCAGCAGTGACAGGGTCAGTTCTGGAAACACCATATATTTT.

J is TRBJ2-1 and V is TRBV10-3; possibly TRBD1 for D (6 bases). CDR1 and CDR2 (germline): ENHRY, SYGVKD. Trimming removed 7 bases from V and 6 bases from J, with 16 bases in between. CDR3 size: 14 residues. The CDR3 spells CAITGQNLGNEQFF. The CDR3 region has the DNA TGTGCCATCACTGGACAGAACCTGGGCAATGAGCAGTTCTTC.

The chain carries TRBV9 and TRBJ1-1; a possible D gene is TRBD1 (5 bases). V was shortened by 0 bases and J by 9 bases, with 9 bases between the two germline ends. Germline V gene sequence: CDR1 SGDLS, CDR2 YYNGEE. The CDR3 contains 12 residues. DNA of the CDR3: TGTGCCAGCAGCGTAGAAGGGGAAAAAGCTTTCTTT. Translation: CASSVEGEKAFF.

The V call is TRBV5-1, the J call TRBJ1-2; TRBD1 matches 9 bases. The trim removed 0 bases at V and 7 bases at J, leaving 10 bases unmatched. The germline V gene has CDR1 SGHRS and CDR2 YFSETQ. The CDR3 length is 16 residues. CDR3: CASSLGTGDLLVGYTF. In DNA, the CDR3 is TGCGCCAGCAGCTTGGGGACAGGGGATTTGTTGGTTGGCTACACCTTC. The whole variable domain, remainder taken from reference TRBV5-1 and TRBJ1-2, is KAGVTQTPRYLIKTRGQQVTLSCSPISGHRSVSWYQQTPGQGLQFLFEYFSETQRNKGNFPGRFSGRQFSNSRSEMNVSTLELGDSALYLCASSLGTGDLLVGYTFGSGTRLTVV.

The chain has TRBV7-6 and TRBJ2-7; 9 bases are shared with TRBD1. This CDR3 contains 14 residues. The V segment lost 4 bases and the J segment 7 bases; nucleotides outside the gene matches: 8. Germline lookup yields CDR1 SGHVS and CDR2 FNYEAQ. CDR3: CASSSGTGLFEQYF. In nucleotides, the CDR3 is TGTGCCAGCAGCTCCGGGACAGGGTTATTTGAGCAGTACTTC.

J is TRBJ2-5 and V is TRBV3-1 (or the pseudogene TRBV3-2); D is perhaps TRBD1 (7 bases). The germline V and J ends were trimmed by 3 bases and 3 bases, with 14 bases remaining between them. The CDR3 extends over 15 amino acids. Looked up from germline, CDR1 is LGHDT and CDR2 is YNNKEL (reference sequence). The CDR3 here is CASSHRPRGEETQYF. In nucleotides, the CDR3 is TGTGCCAGCAGCCACCGACCCAGGGGGGAAGAGACCCAGTACTTC.

The chain recombines TRBV5-4 with TRBJ1-1, with D perhaps matching TRBD1 (6 bases). V lost 4 bases and J lost 1, with 17 bases in between. The CDR3 sequence is 16 residues long. Germline-derived CDR1 and CDR2 are SGHNT and YYREEE (reference sequence). The CDR3 protein is CASSVGGARPNTEAFF. The CDR3 nucleotides are TGTGCCAGCAGCGTTGGGGGCGCCCGCCCGAACACTGAAGCTTTCTTT.

The chain uses TRBV12-2 and TRBJ2-7; TRBD2 was called by the table and not checked on the DNA. TRBV12-2 is a pseudogene. This CDR3 is 11 amino acids long. CDR3 loop: CASRSAYEQYF. In DNA form, the CDR3 reads TGTGCAAGTCGCTCCGCCTACGAGCAGTACTTC.

This sequence joins TRBV5-1 and TRBJ2-3; D might be TRBD1 (6 bases). The V and J ends lost 4 bases and 4 bases respectively, with 16 bases between them. The CDR3 covers 15 residues. The germline CDR1 and CDR2 sequences are SGHRS and YFSETQ. The CDR3 DNA follows: TGCGCCAGCAGCGCTTACAGGGCGATTGCAGATACGCAGTATTTT. Translation gives CASSAYRAIADTQYF.

The V gene is TRBV3-1 (or the pseudogene TRBV3-2), the J gene TRBJ1-4, with D maybe TRBD1 (5 bases). V lost 5 bases and J 0 bases, leaving 16 bases between the germline ends. Germline lookup yields CDR1 LGHDT and CDR2 YNNKEL (reference sequence). The CDR3 runs 17 residues. CDR3 in amino acids: CASSVPGTPATNEKLFF. CDR3 coding DNA: TGTGCCAGCAGCGTCCCCGGGACTCCCGCAACTAATGAAAAACTGTTTTTT.

J is TRBJ1-2 and V is TRBV2, with D maybe TRBD1 (5 bases). V lost 6 bases to trimming and J lost 6 bases, with 23 bases between them. Germline V CDR1 and CDR2: SNHLY, FYNNEI. This CDR3 has 16 amino acids. The CDR3 DNA follows: TGTGCCAGCAGGACTCTCCGGCGCAGGGAGGCGGATGGCTACACCTTC. This gives the protein CASRTLRRREADGYTF.

The rearrangement uses TRBV25-1 and TRBJ1-3; D gene ambiguous. This CDR3 comprises 13 residues. V was pared by 0 bases and J by 4 bases, with 4 bases between. Germline lookup yields CDR1 MGHDK and CDR2 SYGVNS. The CDR3 reads CASSEYGGNTIYF. The CDR3, as DNA: TGTGCCAGCAGTGAATACGGGGGAAACACCATATATTTT.

CDR3 loop: CASSYGELLSGNTIYF. CDR3 nucleotide sequence: TGTGCCAGCAGTTACGGAGAGCTCCTCTCTGGAAACACCATATATTTT. The chain couples TRBV6-5 to TRBJ1-3; D gene unclear. CDR1 is MNHEY, CDR2 SVGAGI, per germline. There are 16 residues in the CDR3. V shed 2 bases and J shed 0 bases, with 11 bases lying between them.

V is TRBV6-6 and J is TRBJ1-6; unclear D gene. Germline CDR1 is MNHNY and CDR2 is SVGAGI (reference sequence). This CDR3 is built from 15 residues. The V end lost 3 bases, the J end lost 7 bases, and 13 bases lay between the germline ends. The CDR3 here is CASSYRGEGNSPLHF. CDR3 sequence (DNA): TGTGCCAGCAGTTATAGAGGAGAAGGCAATTCACCCCTCCACTTT.

The gene calls are TRBV5-1 and TRBJ2-2; tentative D call: TRBD1 (6 bases). With 6 bases removed from V and 6 bases from J, the gap between germline ends came to 18 bases. Germline CDR1 is SGHRS and CDR2 is YFSETQ. The CDR3 runs to 15 residues. The CDR3 reads CASTHRAPASGELFF. In DNA, the CDR3 is TGCGCCAGCACGCACAGGGCCCCAGCGTCCGGGGAGCTGTTTTTT.

In this sample, this clone turned up a few times. The chain has TRBV29-1 and TRBJ1-6, with 7 bases identical to TRBD1. The V gene end was trimmed by 3 bases and the J gene end by 9 bases; junction bases not matched to a gene: 5. This CDR3 is built from 13 residues. Germline-derived CDR1 and CDR2 are SQVTM and ANQGSEA. In nucleotides, the CDR3 is TGCAGCGTTGAGGTGCAGGGGGGTTCACCCCTCCACTTT. Its protein product is CSVEVQGGSPLHF.

A note on this clone: This may arise from a read error, as a much more abundant clone is one base away. Additional DNA sequences in this sample encode the identical CDR3. CDR3 sequence reads: CAISGGTGGGAFF. The CDR3 DNA is TGTGCCATCAGTGGGGGGACCGGGGGGGGAGCTTTCTTT. V is TRBV10-3 and J is TRBJ1-1; tentatively, D is TRBD1 (5 bases). The CDR3 runs 13 residues. Germline V gene sequence: CDR1 ENHRY, CDR2 SYGVKD. V was clipped by 4 bases and J by 10 bases, with 16 bases between them.

V usage is TRBV6-2 or TRBV6-3 and J usage is TRBJ1-5, with 9 bases fitting TRBD1. V lost 4 bases and J lost 4; bases outside the gene matches: 8. This CDR3 is built from 16 residues. The germline V gene has CDR1 MNHEY and CDR2 SVGEGT. The CDR3 bases are TGTGCCAGCAGTTCTTACAGGGGGCCGGCAAATCAGCCCCAGCATTTT. It encodes CASSSYRGPANQPQHF.